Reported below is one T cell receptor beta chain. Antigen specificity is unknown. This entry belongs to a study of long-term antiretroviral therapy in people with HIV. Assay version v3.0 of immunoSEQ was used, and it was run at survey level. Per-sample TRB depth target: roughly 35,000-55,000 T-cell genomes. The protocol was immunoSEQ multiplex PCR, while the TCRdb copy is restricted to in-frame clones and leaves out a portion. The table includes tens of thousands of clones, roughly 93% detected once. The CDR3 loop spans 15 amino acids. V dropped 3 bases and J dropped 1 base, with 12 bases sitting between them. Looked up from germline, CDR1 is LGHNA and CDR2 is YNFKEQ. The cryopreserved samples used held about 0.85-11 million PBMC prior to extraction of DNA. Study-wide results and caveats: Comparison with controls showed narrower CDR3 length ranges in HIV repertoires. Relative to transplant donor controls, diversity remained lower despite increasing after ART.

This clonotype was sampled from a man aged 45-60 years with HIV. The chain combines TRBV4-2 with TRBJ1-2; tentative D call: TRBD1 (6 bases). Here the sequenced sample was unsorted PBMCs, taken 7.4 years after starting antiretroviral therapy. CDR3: CASSHLRGGNYGYTF. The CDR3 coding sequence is TGTGCCAGCAGCCACCTTAGGGGGGGTAACTATGGCTACACCTTC.